This T cell receptor beta chain was retrieved from a study of cytomegalovirus exposure and HLA in healthy donors. Study observations and caveats: Presence/absence comparisons presumed near-even sequencing depth among donors. 87-base-pair reads could not separate some V segments, including TRBV6-2 and TRBV6-3.

Concerning this clone: Its antigen is unknown.

The V gene's germline CDR1 is GTSNPN and CDR2 SVGIG (reference sequence). Trimming shortened V by 4 bases and J by 2 bases, and 15 bases separated the two germline ends. The CDR3 consists of 15 residues. The PCR was carried out with 60 Vbeta primers and 13 Jbeta primers. Some clones are missing from TCRdb's copy, which holds only in-frame ones; the method was immunoSEQ multiplex PCR. The data contain some 190,000 clones, over 70% of them singletons. V gene TRBV30 combines with J gene TRBJ2-1; D gene ambiguous. Sequencing was performed on PBMCs. This sequence was found in a woman in her late teens or twenties in good health and CMV-seronegative. The CDR3 DNA reads as TGTGCCTGGACTGAGACATCCACCGCCTACAATGAGCAGTTCTTC. Translation: CAWTETSTAYNEQFF.